This T cell receptor (beta chain) appears in the sequencing data of a study of neurological immune-mediated disorders. General study points: The study found the most TCR clonal expansion in HTLV-1-associated myelopathy and the least in multiple sclerosis, below healthy controls.

This clonotype was seen at least ten times. Its target is not known. Germline V gives CDR1 MGHRA, CDR2 YSYEKL. Trimming at V came to 2 bases and at J to 2 bases, leaving 6 bases not matched to a gene. This CDR3 is 15 amino acids long. Documented time point: longitudinal time-point 2. Synthesis of cDNA used 5'RACE (with 10-nucleotide random UMIs). TCRdb re-called the 5' RACE reads through MiXCR, storing one row per CDR3 protein. The sample consists of roughly 60,000 distinct CDR3 sequences, about 10% of them appearing once. Material: PBMCs. This receptor was identified in a man aged 30 to 45 in good health. The chain links TRBV4-1 to TRBJ2-7, with 7 bases identical to TRBD1. The CDR3 reads CASSQPQGSTYEQYF. In nucleotides, the CDR3 is TGCGCCAGCAGCCAACCACAGGGGTCAACCTACGAGCAGTACTTC.